The source of this TCR beta chain is a study of cytomegalovirus exposure and HLA in healthy donors. Points from the study as a whole: The dataset shows that most TCR sequences were rare, while some public TCRs occurred in many donors.

CDR1 and CDR2 from the germline V gene are MGHRA and YSYEKL. The CDR3 contains 19 residues. V trimming: 3 bases; J trimming: 1 base; junction bases outside the gene matches: 9. Sequencing used immunoSEQ multiplex PCR; TCRdb keeps in-frame clones, though not all of them. The sample records more than 85,000 clones, over 85% being singletons. About this clone: As yet, its antigen is unknown.

This TCR was recovered from a woman aged 18 to 35 in good health and CMV-seronegative. Specimen: PBMCs. The rearrangement links TRBV4-1 to TRBJ2-2; 12 bases agree with TRBD2. The CDR3 protein is CASSHPTSGSYENTGELFF. In DNA form, the CDR3 reads TGCGCCAGCAGCCACCCGACTAGCGGGAGTTATGAGAACACCGGGGAGCTGTTTTTT.